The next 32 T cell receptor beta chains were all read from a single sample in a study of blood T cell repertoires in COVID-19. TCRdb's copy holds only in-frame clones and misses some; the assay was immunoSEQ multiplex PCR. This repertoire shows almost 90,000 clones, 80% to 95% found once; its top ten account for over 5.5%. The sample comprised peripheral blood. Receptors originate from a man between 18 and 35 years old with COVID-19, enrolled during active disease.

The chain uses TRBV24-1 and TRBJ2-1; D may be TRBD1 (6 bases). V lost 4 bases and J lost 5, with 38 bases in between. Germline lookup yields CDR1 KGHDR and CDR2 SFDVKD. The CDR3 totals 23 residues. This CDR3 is CATSEGRFQGPRAVESANNEQFF. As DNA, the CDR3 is TGTGCCACCAGTGAAGGGCGATTTCAGGGGCCCCGAGCGGTGGAAAGTGCGAACAATGAGCAGTTCTTC.

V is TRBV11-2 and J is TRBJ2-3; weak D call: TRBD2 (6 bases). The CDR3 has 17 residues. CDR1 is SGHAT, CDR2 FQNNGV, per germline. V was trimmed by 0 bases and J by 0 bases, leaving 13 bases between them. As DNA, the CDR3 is TGTGCCAGCAGCTTAGAACCCGCAGGGACTAGCACAGATACGCAGTATTTT. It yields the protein CASSLEPAGTSTDTQYF. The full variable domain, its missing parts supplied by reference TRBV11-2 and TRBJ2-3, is EAGVAQSPRYKIIEKRQSVAFWCNPISGHATLYWYQQILGQGPKLLIQFQNNGVVDDSQLPKDRFSAERLKGVDSTLKIQPAKLEDSAVYLCASSLEPAGTSTDTQYFGPGTRLTVL.

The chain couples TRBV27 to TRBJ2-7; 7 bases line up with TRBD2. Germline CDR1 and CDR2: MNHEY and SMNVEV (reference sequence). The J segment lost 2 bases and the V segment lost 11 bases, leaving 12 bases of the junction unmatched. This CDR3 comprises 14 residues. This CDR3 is CAASAGQTPYEQYF. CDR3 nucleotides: TGTGCCGCCTCAGCGGGGCAAACCCCCTACGAGCAGTACTTC.

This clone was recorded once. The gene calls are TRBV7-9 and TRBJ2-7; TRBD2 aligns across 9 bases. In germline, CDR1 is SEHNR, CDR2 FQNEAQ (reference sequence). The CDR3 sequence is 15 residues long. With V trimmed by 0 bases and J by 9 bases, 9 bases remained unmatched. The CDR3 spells CASSLAVGSGSTQYF. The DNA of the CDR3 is TGTGCCAGCAGCTTAGCGGTAGGTAGCGGGAGTACGCAGTACTTC.

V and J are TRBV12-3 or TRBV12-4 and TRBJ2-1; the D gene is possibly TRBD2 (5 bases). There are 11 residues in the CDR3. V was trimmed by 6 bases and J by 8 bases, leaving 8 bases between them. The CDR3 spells CASSRGDEQFF. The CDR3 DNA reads TGTGCCAGCAGCCGGGGTGATGAGCAGTTCTTC.

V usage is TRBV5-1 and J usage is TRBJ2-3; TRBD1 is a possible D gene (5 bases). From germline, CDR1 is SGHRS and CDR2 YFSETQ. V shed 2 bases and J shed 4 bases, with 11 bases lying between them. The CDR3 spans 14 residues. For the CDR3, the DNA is TGCGCCAGCAGCTTTATAAGGGGCGCAGATACGCAGTATTTT. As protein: CASSFIRGADTQYF.

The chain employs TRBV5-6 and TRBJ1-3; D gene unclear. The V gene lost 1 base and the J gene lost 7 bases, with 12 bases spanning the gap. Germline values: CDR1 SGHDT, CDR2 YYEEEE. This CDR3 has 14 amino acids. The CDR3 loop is CASSLTVLSNTIYF. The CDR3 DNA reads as TGTGCCAGCAGCTTGACGGTCCTTTCGAACACCATATATTTT.

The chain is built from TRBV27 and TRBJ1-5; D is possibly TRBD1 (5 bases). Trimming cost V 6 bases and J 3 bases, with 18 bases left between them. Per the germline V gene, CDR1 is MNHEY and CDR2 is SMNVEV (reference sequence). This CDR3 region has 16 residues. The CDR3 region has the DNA TGTGCCAGCAGACCCAGTCGGGCAGGGATCAATCAGCCCCAGCATTTT. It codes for CASRPSRAGINQPQHF.

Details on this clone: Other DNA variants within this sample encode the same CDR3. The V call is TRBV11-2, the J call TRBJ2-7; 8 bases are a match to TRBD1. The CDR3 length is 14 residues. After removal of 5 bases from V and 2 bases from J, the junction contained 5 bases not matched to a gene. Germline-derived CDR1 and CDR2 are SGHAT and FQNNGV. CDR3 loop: CASSLGQGPYEQYF. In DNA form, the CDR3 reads TGTGCCAGCAGCCTTGGACAGGGACCCTACGAGCAGTACTTC.

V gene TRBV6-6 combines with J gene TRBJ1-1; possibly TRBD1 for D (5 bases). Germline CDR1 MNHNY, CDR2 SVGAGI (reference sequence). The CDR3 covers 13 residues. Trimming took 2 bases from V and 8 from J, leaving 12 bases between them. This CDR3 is CASSYGGQGEAFF. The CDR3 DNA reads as TGTGCCAGCAGTTACGGTGGGCAGGGAGAAGCTTTCTTT.

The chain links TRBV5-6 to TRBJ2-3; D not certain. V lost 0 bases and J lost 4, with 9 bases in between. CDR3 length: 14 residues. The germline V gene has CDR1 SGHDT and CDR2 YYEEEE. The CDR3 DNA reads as TGTGCCAGCAGCTTGGATCTTGGGCCAGATACGCAGTATTTT. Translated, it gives CASSLDLGPDTQYF.

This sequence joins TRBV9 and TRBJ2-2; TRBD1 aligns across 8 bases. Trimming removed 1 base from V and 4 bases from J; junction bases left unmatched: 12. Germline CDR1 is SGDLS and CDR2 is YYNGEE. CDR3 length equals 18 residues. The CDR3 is CASSVRTGGNIGTGELFF. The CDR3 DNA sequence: TGTGCCAGCAGCGTACGAACAGGGGGAAATATTGGCACCGGGGAGCTGTTTTTT.

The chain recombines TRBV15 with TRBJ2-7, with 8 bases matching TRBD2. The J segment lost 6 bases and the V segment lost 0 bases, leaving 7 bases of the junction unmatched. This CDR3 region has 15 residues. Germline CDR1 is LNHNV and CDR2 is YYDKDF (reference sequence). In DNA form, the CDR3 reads TGTGCCACCAGCAGAGATCCCCCGGGAGGGGTCGAGCAGTACTTC. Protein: CATSRDPPGGVEQYF.

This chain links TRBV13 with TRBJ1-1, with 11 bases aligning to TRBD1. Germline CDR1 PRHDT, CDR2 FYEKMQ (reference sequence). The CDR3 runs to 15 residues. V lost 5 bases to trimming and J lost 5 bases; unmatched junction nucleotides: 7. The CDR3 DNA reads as TGTGCCAGCAGCACCCAGGACAGGGGGCTTACTGAAGCTTTCTTT. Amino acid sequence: CASSTQDRGLTEAFF.

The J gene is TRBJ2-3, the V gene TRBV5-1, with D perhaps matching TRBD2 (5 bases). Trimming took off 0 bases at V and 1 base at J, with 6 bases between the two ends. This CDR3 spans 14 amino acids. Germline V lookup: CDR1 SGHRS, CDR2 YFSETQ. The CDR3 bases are TGCGCCAGCAGCTTGGAGGGAGGCACAGATACGCAGTATTTT. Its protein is CASSLEGGTDTQYF.

In nucleotides, the CDR3 is TGCAGCGTTGAAGTGGGCGATAGCGGGGGGAATGAGCAGTTCTTC. This sequence encodes CSVEVGDSGGNEQFF. The rearrangement joins TRBV29-1 to TRBJ2-1; the match to TRBD2 covers 10 bases. Germline V gene sequence: CDR1 SQVTM, CDR2 ANQGSEA. J was trimmed by 7 bases and V by 1 base; bases with no gene match: 7. The CDR3 contains 15 residues.

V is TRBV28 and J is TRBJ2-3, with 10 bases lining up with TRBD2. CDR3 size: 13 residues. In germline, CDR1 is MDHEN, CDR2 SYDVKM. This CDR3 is CAGGTSGTDTQYF. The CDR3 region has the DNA TGTGCGGGAGGGACTAGCGGCACAGATACGCAGTATTTT.

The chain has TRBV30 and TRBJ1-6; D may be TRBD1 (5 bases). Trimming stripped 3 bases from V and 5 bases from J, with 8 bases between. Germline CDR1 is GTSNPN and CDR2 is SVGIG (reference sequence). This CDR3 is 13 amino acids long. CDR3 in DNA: TGTGCCTGGAGGGGGCTCCATAATTCACCCCTCCACTTT. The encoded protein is CAWRGLHNSPLHF. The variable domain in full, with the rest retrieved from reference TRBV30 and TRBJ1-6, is SQTIHQWPATLVQPVGSPLSLECTVEGTSNPNLYWYRQAAGRGLQLLFYSVGIGQISSEVPQNLSASRPQDRQFILSSKKLLLSDSGFYLCAWRGLHNSPLHFGNGTRLTVT.

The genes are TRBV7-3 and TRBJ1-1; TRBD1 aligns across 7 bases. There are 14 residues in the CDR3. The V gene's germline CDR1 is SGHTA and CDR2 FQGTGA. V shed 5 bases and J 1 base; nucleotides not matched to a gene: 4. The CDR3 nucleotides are TGTGCCAGCAGCCCCGGGGACAGGAACACTGAAGCTTTCTTT. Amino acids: CASSPGDRNTEAFF. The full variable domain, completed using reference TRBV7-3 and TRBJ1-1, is GAGVSQTPSNKVTEKGKYVELRCDPISGHTALYWYRQSLGQGPEFLIYFQGTGAADDSGLPNDRFFAVRPEGSVSTLKIQRTERGDSAVYLCASSPGDRNTEAFFGQGTRLTVV.

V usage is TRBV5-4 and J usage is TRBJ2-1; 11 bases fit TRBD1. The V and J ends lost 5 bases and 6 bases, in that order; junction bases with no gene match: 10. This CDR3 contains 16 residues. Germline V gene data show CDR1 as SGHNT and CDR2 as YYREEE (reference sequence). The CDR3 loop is CASSFPPGQGVNEQFF. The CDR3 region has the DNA TGTGCCAGCAGTTTCCCTCCGGGACAGGGGGTCAATGAGCAGTTCTTC.

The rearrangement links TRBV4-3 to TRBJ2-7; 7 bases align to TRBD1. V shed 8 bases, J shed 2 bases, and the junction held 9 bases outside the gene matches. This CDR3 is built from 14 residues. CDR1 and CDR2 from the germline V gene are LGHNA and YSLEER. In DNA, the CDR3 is TGCGCCAGCGGGTTCCGGGACAGAACCTACGAGCAGTACTTC. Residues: CASGFRDRTYEQYF.

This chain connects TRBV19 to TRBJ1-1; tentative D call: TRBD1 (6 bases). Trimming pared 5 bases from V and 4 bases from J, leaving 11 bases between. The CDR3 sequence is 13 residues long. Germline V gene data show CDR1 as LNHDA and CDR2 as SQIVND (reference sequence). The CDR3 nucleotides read TGTGCCAGTAGTTTCCAAGGGGGCACTGAAGCTTTCTTT. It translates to CASSFQGGTEAFF.

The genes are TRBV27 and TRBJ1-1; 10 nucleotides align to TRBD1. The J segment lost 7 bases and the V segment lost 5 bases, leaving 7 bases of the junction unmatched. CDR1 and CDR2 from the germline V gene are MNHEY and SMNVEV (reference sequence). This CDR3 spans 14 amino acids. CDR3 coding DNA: TGTGCCAGCAGTAAGGGACAGGGGTCTGGTGAAGCTTTCTTT. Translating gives CASSKGQGSGEAFF.

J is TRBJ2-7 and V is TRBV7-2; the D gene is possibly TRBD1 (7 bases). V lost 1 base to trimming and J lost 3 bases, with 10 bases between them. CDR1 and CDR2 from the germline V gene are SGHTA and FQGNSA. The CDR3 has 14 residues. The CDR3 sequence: CASSLGRGDYEQYF. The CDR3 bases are TGTGCCAGCAGCTTAGGCAGGGGGGACTACGAGCAGTACTTC.

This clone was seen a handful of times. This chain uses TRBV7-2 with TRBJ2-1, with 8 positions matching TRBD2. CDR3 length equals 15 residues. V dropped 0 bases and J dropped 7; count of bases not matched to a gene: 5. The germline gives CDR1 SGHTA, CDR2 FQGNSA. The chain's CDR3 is CASSLAPSGLNEQFF. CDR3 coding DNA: TGTGCCAGCAGCTTAGCCCCTAGCGGGCTAAATGAGCAGTTCTTC.

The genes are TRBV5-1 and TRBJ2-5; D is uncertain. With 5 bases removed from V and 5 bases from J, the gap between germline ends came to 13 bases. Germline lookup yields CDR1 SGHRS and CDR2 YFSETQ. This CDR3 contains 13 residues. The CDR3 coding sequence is TGCGCCAGCAGTTTGACTCTACAGGAGACCCAGTACTTC. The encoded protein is CASSLTLQETQYF. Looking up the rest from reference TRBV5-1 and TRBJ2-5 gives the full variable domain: KAGVTQTPRYLIKTRGQQVTLSCSPISGHRSVSWYQQTPGQGLQFLFEYFSETQRNKGNFPGRFSGRQFSNSRSEMNVSTLELGDSALYLCASSLTLQETQYFGPGTRLLVL.

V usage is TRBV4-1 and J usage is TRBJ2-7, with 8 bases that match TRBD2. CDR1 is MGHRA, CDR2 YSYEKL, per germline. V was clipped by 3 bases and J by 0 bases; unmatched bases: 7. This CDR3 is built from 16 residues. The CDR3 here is CASSHSSGRTSYEQYF. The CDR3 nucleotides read TGCGCCAGCAGCCACTCTAGCGGGCGGACCTCCTACGAGCAGTACTTC.

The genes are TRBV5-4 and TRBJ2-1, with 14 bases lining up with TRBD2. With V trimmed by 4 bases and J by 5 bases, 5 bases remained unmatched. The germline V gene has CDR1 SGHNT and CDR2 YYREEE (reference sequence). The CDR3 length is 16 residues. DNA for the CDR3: TGTGCCAGCAGCATAAGACTAGCGGGAGGGGACAATGAGCAGTTCTTC. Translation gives CASSIRLAGGDNEQFF.

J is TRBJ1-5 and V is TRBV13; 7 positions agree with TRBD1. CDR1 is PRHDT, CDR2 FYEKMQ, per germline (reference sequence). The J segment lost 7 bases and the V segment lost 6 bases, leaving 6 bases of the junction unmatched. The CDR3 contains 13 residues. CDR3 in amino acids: CASSLRGRQPQHF. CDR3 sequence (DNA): TGTGCCAGCAGTTTGAGGGGGCGGCAGCCCCAGCATTTT.

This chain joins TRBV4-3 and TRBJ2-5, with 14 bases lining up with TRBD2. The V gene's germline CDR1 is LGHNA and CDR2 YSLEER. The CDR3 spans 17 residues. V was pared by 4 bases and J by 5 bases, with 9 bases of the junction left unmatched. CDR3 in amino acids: CASSLSGTSGSLETQYF. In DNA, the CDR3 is TGCGCCAGCAGCCTCTCCGGGACTAGCGGGAGTTTGGAGACCCAGTACTTC.

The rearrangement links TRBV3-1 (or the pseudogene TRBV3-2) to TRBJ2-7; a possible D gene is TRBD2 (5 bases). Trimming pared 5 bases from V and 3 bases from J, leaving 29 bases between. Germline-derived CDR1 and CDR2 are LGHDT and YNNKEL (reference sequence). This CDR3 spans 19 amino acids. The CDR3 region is CASSGTSRRPSNPNYEQYF. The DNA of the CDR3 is TGTGCCAGCAGCGGAACTAGTCGGAGACCCTCCAACCCTAACTACGAGCAGTACTTC.

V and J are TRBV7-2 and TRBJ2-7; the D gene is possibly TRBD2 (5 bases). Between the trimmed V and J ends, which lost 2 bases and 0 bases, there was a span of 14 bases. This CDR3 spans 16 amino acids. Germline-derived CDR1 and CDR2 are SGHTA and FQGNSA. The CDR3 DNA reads TGTGCCAGCAGCTTATTGCCCGGGAAAGCCTCCTACGAGCAGTACTTC. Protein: CASSLLPGKASYEQYF.